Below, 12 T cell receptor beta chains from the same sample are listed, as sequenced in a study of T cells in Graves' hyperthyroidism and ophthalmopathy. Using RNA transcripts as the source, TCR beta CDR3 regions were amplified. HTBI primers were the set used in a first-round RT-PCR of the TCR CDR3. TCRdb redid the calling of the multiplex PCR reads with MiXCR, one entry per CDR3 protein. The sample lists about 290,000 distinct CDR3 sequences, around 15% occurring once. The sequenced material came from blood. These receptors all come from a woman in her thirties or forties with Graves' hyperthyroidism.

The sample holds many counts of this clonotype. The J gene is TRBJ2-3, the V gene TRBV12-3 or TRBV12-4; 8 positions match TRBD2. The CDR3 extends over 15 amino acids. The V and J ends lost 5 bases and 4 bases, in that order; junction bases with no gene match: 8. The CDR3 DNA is TGTGCCAGCAGTCTAGGACTAGCAGATCCAGATACGCAGTATTTT. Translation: CASSLGLADPDTQYF.

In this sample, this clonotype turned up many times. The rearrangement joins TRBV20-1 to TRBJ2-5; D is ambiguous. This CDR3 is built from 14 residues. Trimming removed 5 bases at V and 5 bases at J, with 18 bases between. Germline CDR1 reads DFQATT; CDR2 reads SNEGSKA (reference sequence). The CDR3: CSAPNPSLAETQYF. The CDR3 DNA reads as TGCAGTGCTCCAAACCCGAGCCTCGCGGAGACCCAGTACTTC.

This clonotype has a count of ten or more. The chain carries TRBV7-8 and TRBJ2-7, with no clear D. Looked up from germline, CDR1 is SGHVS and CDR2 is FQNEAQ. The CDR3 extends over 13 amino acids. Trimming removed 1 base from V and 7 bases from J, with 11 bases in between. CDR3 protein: CASSLEATIEQYF. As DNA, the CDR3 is TGTGCCAGCAGCTTAGAAGCTACGATAGAGCAGTACTTC.

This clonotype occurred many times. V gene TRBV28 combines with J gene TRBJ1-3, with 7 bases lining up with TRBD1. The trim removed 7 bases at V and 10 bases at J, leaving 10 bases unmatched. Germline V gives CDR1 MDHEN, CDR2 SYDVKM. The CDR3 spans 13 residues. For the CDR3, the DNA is TGTGCCAGCACCTTAGGGGGACAGTCTACCATATATTTT. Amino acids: CASTLGGQSTIYF.

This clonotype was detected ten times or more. The CDR3 region is CASSIRHRVDEQYF. For the CDR3, the DNA is TGTGCCAGCAGCATCCGACACAGGGTCGACGAGCAGTACTTC. The chain uses TRBV13 and TRBJ2-7, with a weak D call TRBD1 (6 bases). Germline assignment: CDR1 PRHDT and CDR2 FYEKMQ (reference sequence). Trimming cost V 5 bases and J 5 bases, with 16 bases left between them. The CDR3 extends over 14 amino acids.

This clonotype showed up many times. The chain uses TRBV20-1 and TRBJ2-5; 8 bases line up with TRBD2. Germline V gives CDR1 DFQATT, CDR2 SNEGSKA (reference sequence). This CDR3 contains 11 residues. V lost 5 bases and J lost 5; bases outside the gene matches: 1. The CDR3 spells CSAQREETQYF. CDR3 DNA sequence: TGCAGTGCTCAGCGGGAGGAGACCCAGTACTTC.

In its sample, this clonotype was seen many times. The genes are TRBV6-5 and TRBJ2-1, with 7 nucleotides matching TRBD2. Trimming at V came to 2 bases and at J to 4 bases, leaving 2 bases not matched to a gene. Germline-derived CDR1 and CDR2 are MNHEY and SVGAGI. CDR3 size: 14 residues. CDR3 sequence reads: CASSYRSGYNEQFF. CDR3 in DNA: TGTGCCAGCAGTTACCGTAGCGGGTACAATGAGCAGTTCTTC.

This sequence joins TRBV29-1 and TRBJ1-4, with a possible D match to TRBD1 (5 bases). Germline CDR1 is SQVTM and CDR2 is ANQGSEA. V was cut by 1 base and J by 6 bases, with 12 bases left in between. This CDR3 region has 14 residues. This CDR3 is CSVEGIGTDEKLFF. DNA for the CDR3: TGCAGCGTTGAAGGAATCGGGACCGATGAAAAACTGTTTTTT.

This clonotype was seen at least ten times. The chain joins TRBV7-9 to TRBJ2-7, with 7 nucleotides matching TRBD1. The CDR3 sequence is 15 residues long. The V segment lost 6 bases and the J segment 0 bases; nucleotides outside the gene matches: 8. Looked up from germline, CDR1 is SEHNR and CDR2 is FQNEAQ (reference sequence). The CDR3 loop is CASRDGQAISYEQYF. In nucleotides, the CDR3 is TGTGCCAGCAGGGATGGACAGGCGATCTCCTACGAGCAGTACTTC. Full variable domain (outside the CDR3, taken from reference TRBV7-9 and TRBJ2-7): DTGVSQNPRHKITKRGQNVTFRCDPISEHNRLYWYRQTLGQGPEFLTYFQNEAQLEKSRLLSDRFSAERPKGSFSTLEIQRTEQGDSAMYLCASRDGQAISYEQYFGPGTRLTVT.

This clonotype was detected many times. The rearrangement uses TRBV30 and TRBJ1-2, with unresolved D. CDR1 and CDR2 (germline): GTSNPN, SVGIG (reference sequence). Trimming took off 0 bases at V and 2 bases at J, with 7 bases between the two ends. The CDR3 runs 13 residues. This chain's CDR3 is CAWSVSGNYGYTF. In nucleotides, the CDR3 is TGTGCCTGGAGTGTGAGTGGGAACTATGGCTACACCTTC. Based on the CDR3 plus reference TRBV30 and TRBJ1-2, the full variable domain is SQTIHQWPATLVQPVGSPLSLECTVEGTSNPNLYWYRQAAGRGLQLLFYSVGIGQISSEVPQNLSASRPQDRQFILSSKKLLLSDSGFYLCAWSVSGNYGYTFGSGTRLTVV.

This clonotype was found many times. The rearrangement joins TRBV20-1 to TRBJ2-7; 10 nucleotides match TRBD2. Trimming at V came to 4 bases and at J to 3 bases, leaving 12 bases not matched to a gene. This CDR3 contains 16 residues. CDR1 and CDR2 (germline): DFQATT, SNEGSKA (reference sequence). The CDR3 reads CSAIDFGGTSDYEQYF. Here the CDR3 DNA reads TGCAGTGCTATTGACTTCGGAGGGACTAGCGACTACGAGCAGTACTTC.

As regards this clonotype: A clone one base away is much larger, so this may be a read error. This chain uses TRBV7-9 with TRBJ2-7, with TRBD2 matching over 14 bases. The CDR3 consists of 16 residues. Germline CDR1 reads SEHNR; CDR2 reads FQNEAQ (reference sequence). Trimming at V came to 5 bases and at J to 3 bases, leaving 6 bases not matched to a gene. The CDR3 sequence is CASSLGTSGSCYEQYF. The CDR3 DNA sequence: TGTGCCAGCAGCCTGGGGACTAGCGGGAGCTGCTACGAGCAGTACTTC.